This T cell receptor (beta chain) is drawn from a study of cytomegalovirus exposure and HLA in healthy donors. Whole-study context: Early release data held about 85 million unique TCRs from HLA-typed donors. General study points: A later analysis showed TCR association rates differing by HLA locus, peaking at DRB1 and lowest at HLA-C. Researchers reported in a later analysis that common viral pathogens appeared linked to several top clusters.

Germline values: CDR1 MNHNS, CDR2 SASEGT. V lost 5 bases, J lost 5 bases, and 18 bases lay in between. The CDR3 runs to 15 residues. This clone was found a few times. Antigen specificity is unknown. The PCR had 60 Vbeta and 13 Jbeta primers. Generated by immunoSEQ multiplex PCR, the TCRdb table keeps only in-frame clones and is missing some. Found here are approximately 170,000 clones, roughly 81% of them singletons; the top ten hold 2.5% to 4%. The chain links TRBV6-1 to TRBJ2-5, with D possibly TRBD2 on 6 matching bases. Sequencing input: PBMCs. The TCR originated in a woman in her twenties or thirties in good health and CMV-seropositive. CDR3 nucleotides: TGTGCCAGCAGTCCCCGCGGAGGGGCCTTCGAGACCCAGTACTTC. Protein sequence: CASSPRGGAFETQYF.